This T cell receptor beta chain was sequenced during a study of blood T cell repertoires in COVID-19. About the research overall: Samples of COVID-19 (acute and convalescent) were obtained from the United States, Italy and Spain. PBMCs, B-cell-depleted T cells, or T cells provided the cDNA or gDNA that made up the material.

The germline V gene encodes CDR1 SGHDT and CDR2 YYEEEE. Deletions cut 10 bases from V and 8 bases from J, with 9 bases between. This CDR3 comprises 10 residues. Original processing methods: Amplified reference gene primers provided the basis for estimating nucleated cell counts. Method: immunoSEQ multiplex PCR; TCRdb's copy keeps in-frame clones and lacks some. V and J calls and clone size are those listed in that table; D and trimming were worked out from the DNA. The data show 46,000 or so clones, with roughly 86% seen just once and roughly 15% held by the top ten. This clone has just a few counts. V is TRBV5-6 and J is TRBJ2-2; D is unclear. This clonotype was sampled from a man aged 55 to 70 with active or convalescent COVID-19. The sequenced material came from peripheral blood. This CDR3 is CAPSRGELFF. In DNA, the CDR3 is TGTGCCCCCTCTCGTGGGGAGCTGTTTTTT.